The clone carrying this T cell receptor beta chain was observed a handful of times. The data were obtained in a study of identical twins. One entry per CDR3 protein results from TCRdb running MiXCR on the 5' RACE reads. The sample consists of 550,000 to 700,000 distinct CDR3 sequences, over 20% of them appearing once. This CDR3 contains 14 residues. CDR1 is SEHNR, CDR2 FQNEAQ, per germline (reference sequence). The ends were cut back, 2 bases at V and 7 bases at J, with 12 bases in the middle. The same sample was also studied in work on T cells expressing NK-cell markers. That source notes: The study did not resolve the HCMV specificity of expanded NKG2C+ T cell clones.

The clonotype was recovered from a woman between 18 and 29 years old in good health. The sequenced sample was PBMCs. V gene TRBV7-9 combines with J gene TRBJ2-1, with D possibly TRBD2 on 5 matching bases. CDR3 in DNA: TGTGCCAGCAGCTTAATGGGAGAGAGGAATGAGCAGTTCTTC. Protein: CASSLMGERNEQFF.